This paragraph covers one T cell receptor (beta chain) sequence. Here immunoSEQ multiplex PCR was the method, and the copy in TCRdb shows in-frame clones only, minus some. The sample has 250,000 to 300,000 clones, 90% seen once. This specimen comes from a study of blood T cell repertoires in COVID-19. On the study more broadly: The United States, Italy and Spain were the sources of the acute and convalescent COVID-19 samples.

Germline CDR1 and CDR2: SGHDN and FVKESK. This CDR3 is built from 19 residues. With V trimmed by 1 base and J by 3 bases, 15 bases remained unmatched. Sequenced sample: peripheral blood. This receptor was taken from a woman aged 60-75 years with COVID-19, enrolled during active disease. The chain has TRBV14 and TRBJ1-1; 9 positions agree with TRBD1. The CDR3 DNA reads TGTGCCAGCAGCCAAGGGGACCGGGACAGGGCCTGGGGGGACACTGAAGCTTTCTTT. Translation: CASSQGDRDRAWGDTEAFF.